The entry that follows covers one TCR beta chain sequence. Sequencing used immunoSEQ multiplex PCR; TCRdb keeps in-frame clones, though not all of them. Of fewer than 350,000 clones listed, roughly 87% are singletons. The data belong to a study of blood T cell repertoires in COVID-19. The sample was peripheral blood. This TCR came from a man aged 25-45 years with COVID-19, enrolled during active disease.

The DNA for the CDR3 is TGTGCCAGCGGACAGGGGATTCAAGAGACCCAGTACTTC. This translates into CASGQGIQETQYF. The chain carries TRBV6-6 and TRBJ2-5; TRBD1 aligns across 9 bases. Germline trimming cut 8 bases from V and 2 bases from J; bases unmatched to any gene: 3. Germline CDR1 reads MNHNY; CDR2 reads SVGAGI (reference sequence). This CDR3 comprises 13 residues.